Listed below are T cell receptor beta chains from one sample, sequenced in a study of cytomegalovirus exposure and HLA in healthy donors. Some clones are missing from TCRdb's copy, which holds only in-frame ones; the method was immunoSEQ multiplex PCR. Counted here are 60,000 to 70,000 clones, about four fifths occurring once; the ten biggest clones make up approximately 4.3%. The source material was PBMCs. The receptor set was obtained from a woman aged 30 to 39 in good health and CMV-seronegative. CDR3s include the opening cysteine and the closing phenylalanine or tryptophan. Each record gives: CDR3 protein, CDR3 DNA, J gene, clone size, V gene, D gene. D genes are given only for firm matches. Expanded clones get a size class; other rows say once, few or many, or leave the size out.

CDR3aa: CAWTLVNTIYF
CDR3nt: TGTGCCTGGACCCTAGTCAACACCATATATTTT
j_gene: TRBJ1-3
abundance: -
v_gene: TRBV30
d_gene: -

CDR3aa: CASSLARQNEQYF
CDR3nt: TGTGCCAGCAGCTTAGCGAGGCAGAACGAGCAGTACTTC
j_gene: TRBJ2-7
abundance: -
v_gene: TRBV7-6
d_gene: -

CDR3aa: CASRGSGREDEQFF
CDR3nt: TGCGCCAGCAGGGGTAGCGGGAGAGAGGATGAGCAGTTCTTC
j_gene: TRBJ2-1
abundance: -
v_gene: TRBV10-1
d_gene: TRBD2

CDR3aa: CASSGTGGYGYTF
CDR3nt: TGTGCCAGTAGTGGGACAGGGGGCTATGGCTACACCTTC
j_gene: TRBJ1-2
abundance: -
v_gene: TRBV19
d_gene: TRBD1

CDR3aa: CAWSVSWSSGPTSYNEQFF
CDR3nt: TGTGCCTGGAGTGTTTCTTGGTCTAGCGGGCCCACCTCCTACAATGAGCAGTTCTTC
j_gene: TRBJ2-1
abundance: -
v_gene: TRBV30
d_gene: TRBD2

CDR3aa: CSVGSTALYEQYF
CDR3nt: TGCAGCGTTGGAAGTACAGCCCTTTACGAGCAGTACTTC
j_gene: TRBJ2-7
abundance: -
v_gene: TRBV29-1
d_gene: -

CDR3aa: CASSDRSGTASYQETQYF
CDR3nt: TGTGCCAGCAGCGACCGATCCGGGACAGCCTCGTACCAAGAGACCCAGTACTTC
j_gene: TRBJ2-5
abundance: once
v_gene: TRBV5-4
d_gene: TRBD1

CDR3aa: CASSFRQNNEKLFF
CDR3nt: TGTGCCAGCAGCTTCAGACAGAATAATGAAAAACTGTTTTTT
j_gene: TRBJ1-4
abundance: -
v_gene: TRBV7-9
d_gene: -

CDR3aa: CASRVTQGVSNQPQHF
CDR3nt: TGTGCCAGCAGGGTAACACAGGGGGTTAGCAATCAGCCCCAGCATTTT
j_gene: TRBJ1-5
abundance: -
v_gene: TRBV2
d_gene: TRBD1

CDR3aa: CASSLTGRQGSYEQYF
CDR3nt: TGCGCCAGCAGCTTAACGGGGCGACAGGGCTCCTACGAGCAGTACTTC
j_gene: TRBJ2-7
abundance: -
v_gene: TRBV5-1
d_gene: TRBD1

CDR3aa: CAWKRGRITGELFF
CDR3nt: TGTGCCTGGAAGCGGGGGAGAATAACCGGGGAGCTGTTTTTT
j_gene: TRBJ2-2
abundance: -
v_gene: TRBV30
d_gene: TRBD2

CDR3aa: CSISVGTSGSPYEQYF
CDR3nt: TGCAGCATTTCTGTAGGAACTAGCGGGAGTCCCTACGAGCAGTACTTC
j_gene: TRBJ2-7
abundance: -
v_gene: TRBV29-1
d_gene: TRBD2

CDR3aa: CAGSRASANEKLFF
CDR3nt: TGTGCCGGTTCCCGAGCGTCGGCTAATGAAAAACTGTTTTTT
j_gene: TRBJ1-4
abundance: few
v_gene: TRBV6-6
d_gene: -

CDR3aa: CSVRQGLEAFF
CDR3nt: TGCAGCGTTCGACAGGGTCTAGAAGCTTTCTTT
j_gene: TRBJ1-1
abundance: -
v_gene: TRBV29-1
d_gene: TRBD1

CDR3aa: CASSQEAPGQVYEQYF
CDR3nt: TGCGCCAGCAGCCAAGAAGCTCCGGGACAAGTGTACGAGCAGTACTTC
j_gene: TRBJ2-7
abundance: few
v_gene: TRBV4-3
d_gene: -

CDR3aa: CASSETGTGGYEQYF
CDR3nt: TGTGCCAGCAGTGAAACCGGGACAGGGGGCTACGAGCAGTACTTC
j_gene: TRBJ2-7
abundance: -
v_gene: TRBV6-1
d_gene: TRBD1

CDR3aa: CAWRAGGIYGYTF
CDR3nt: TGTGCCTGGCGAGCCGGGGGAATCTATGGCTACACCTTC
j_gene: TRBJ1-2
abundance: -
v_gene: TRBV30
d_gene: -

CDR3aa: CASSAIGTSGTYYEQYF
CDR3nt: TGCGCCAGCAGCGCAATCGGGACTAGCGGGACCTACTACGAGCAGTACTTC
j_gene: TRBJ2-7
abundance: -
v_gene: TRBV4-1
d_gene: TRBD2

CDR3aa: CASTRSDRDQETQYF
CDR3nt: TGTGCCAGCACTCGATCCGACAGGGACCAAGAGACCCAGTACTTC
j_gene: TRBJ2-5
abundance: -
v_gene: TRBV6-6
d_gene: TRBD1

CDR3aa: CASSHLEGEAFF
CDR3nt: TGCGCCAGCAGTCATCTGGAGGGGGAAGCTTTCTTT
j_gene: TRBJ1-1
abundance: -
v_gene: TRBV5-1
d_gene: -

CDR3aa: CASSYGGTAGELFF
CDR3nt: TGTGCCAGCAGCTACGGGGGGACGGCCGGGGAGCTGTTTTTT
j_gene: TRBJ2-2
abundance: -
v_gene: TRBV11-3
d_gene: TRBD2

CDR3aa: CASSAGGGTEAFF
CDR3nt: TGTGCCAGCAGCGCCGGGGGTGGCACTGAAGCTTTCTTT
j_gene: TRBJ1-1
abundance: -
v_gene: TRBV9
d_gene: -

CDR3aa: CASSQERGTGSYEQYF
CDR3nt: TGTGCCAGCAGCCAAGAAAGGGGGACAGGGAGCTACGAGCAGTACTTC
j_gene: TRBJ2-7
abundance: -
v_gene: TRBV4-2
d_gene: TRBD1

CDR3aa: CASSQDWGGSHTGELFF
CDR3nt: TGCGCCAGCAGCCAAGATTGGGGCGGTTCGCACACCGGGGAGCTGTTTTTT
j_gene: TRBJ2-2
abundance: -
v_gene: TRBV4-3
d_gene: -

CDR3aa: CASSHGTGVKTEQYF
CDR3nt: TGCGCCAGCAGCCACGGGACAGGGGTAAAGACCGAGCAGTACTTC
j_gene: TRBJ2-7
abundance: few
v_gene: TRBV4-3
d_gene: TRBD1

CDR3aa: CASSLRGLAGGRKGAKNIQYF
CDR3nt: TGTGCCAGCAGCTTACGTGGGCTAGCGGGGGGACGGAAAGGGGCCAAAAACATTCAGTACTTC
j_gene: TRBJ2-4
abundance: -
v_gene: TRBV7-3
d_gene: TRBD2

CDR3aa: CAWGREGGYTF
CDR3nt: TGTGCCTGGGGCAGGGAGGGTGGCTACACCTTC
j_gene: TRBJ1-2
abundance: -
v_gene: TRBV30
d_gene: -

CDR3aa: CASAETSGANVLTF
CDR3nt: TGTGCCAGCGCGGAGACCTCTGGGGCCAACGTCCTGACTTTC
j_gene: TRBJ2-6
abundance: -
v_gene: TRBV9
d_gene: -

CDR3aa: CASRGQGSYEQYF
CDR3nt: TGTGCCAGTAGGGGACAGGGGAGCTACGAGCAGTACTTC
j_gene: TRBJ2-7
abundance: -
v_gene: TRBV19
d_gene: TRBD1

CDR3aa: CASSYSIGSQETQYF
CDR3nt: TGTGCCAGCAGTTACTCGATCGGGAGCCAAGAGACCCAGTACTTC
j_gene: TRBJ2-5
abundance: -
v_gene: TRBV6-5
d_gene: -

CDR3aa: CASGLRLQETQYF
CDR3nt: TGTGCTAGTGGTCTTCGACTTCAAGAGACCCAGTACTTC
j_gene: TRBJ2-5
abundance: -
v_gene: TRBV12-5
d_gene: -

CDR3aa: CASRVYHSGANVLTF
CDR3nt: TGTGCCAGCCGGGTATACCACTCTGGGGCCAACGTCCTGACTTTC
j_gene: TRBJ2-6
abundance: -
v_gene: TRBV6-1
d_gene: -

CDR3aa: CAWSPQDSSSYEQYF
CDR3nt: TGTGCCTGGAGTCCCCAGGACAGCAGCTCCTACGAGCAGTACTTC
j_gene: TRBJ2-7
abundance: -
v_gene: TRBV30
d_gene: -

CDR3aa: CASSSGQAGTQYF
CDR3nt: TGTGCCAGTAGTTCAGGACAGGCTGGGACCCAGTACTTC
j_gene: TRBJ2-5
abundance: -
v_gene: TRBV19
d_gene: TRBD1

CDR3aa: CASSLDRATYEQYF
CDR3nt: TGTGCCAGCAGCTTAGACAGGGCCACCTACGAGCAGTACTTC
j_gene: TRBJ2-7
abundance: -
v_gene: TRBV7-8
d_gene: -

CDR3aa: CAWSVAPNEKLFF
CDR3nt: TGTGCCTGGAGTGTGGCTCCGAATGAAAAACTGTTTTTT
j_gene: TRBJ1-4
abundance: -
v_gene: TRBV30
d_gene: -

CDR3aa: CASRGRLSKETQYF
CDR3nt: TGTGCCAGCAGGGGGAGACTGTCGAAGGAGACCCAGTACTTC
j_gene: TRBJ2-5
abundance: -
v_gene: TRBV28
d_gene: -

CDR3aa: CASSYRGPTYEQYF
CDR3nt: TGTGCCAGCAGTTACAGGGGGCCGACCTACGAGCAGTACTTC
j_gene: TRBJ2-7
abundance: -
v_gene: TRBV6-5
d_gene: TRBD1

CDR3aa: CSAQQQNTEAFF
CDR3nt: TGCAGCGCTCAACAGCAGAACACTGAAGCTTTCTTT
j_gene: TRBJ1-1
abundance: -
v_gene: TRBV29-1
d_gene: -